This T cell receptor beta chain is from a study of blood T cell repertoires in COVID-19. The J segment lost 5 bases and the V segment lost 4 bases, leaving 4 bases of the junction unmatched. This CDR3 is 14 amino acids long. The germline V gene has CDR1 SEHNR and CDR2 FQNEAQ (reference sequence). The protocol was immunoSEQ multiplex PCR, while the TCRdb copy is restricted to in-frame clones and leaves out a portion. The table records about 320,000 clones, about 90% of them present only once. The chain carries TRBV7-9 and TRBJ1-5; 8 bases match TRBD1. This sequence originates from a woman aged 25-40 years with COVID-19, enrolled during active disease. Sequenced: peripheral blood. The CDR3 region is CASSSGQGDQPQHF. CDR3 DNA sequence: TGTGCCAGCAGCTCCGGACAGGGCGATCAGCCCCAGCATTTT.